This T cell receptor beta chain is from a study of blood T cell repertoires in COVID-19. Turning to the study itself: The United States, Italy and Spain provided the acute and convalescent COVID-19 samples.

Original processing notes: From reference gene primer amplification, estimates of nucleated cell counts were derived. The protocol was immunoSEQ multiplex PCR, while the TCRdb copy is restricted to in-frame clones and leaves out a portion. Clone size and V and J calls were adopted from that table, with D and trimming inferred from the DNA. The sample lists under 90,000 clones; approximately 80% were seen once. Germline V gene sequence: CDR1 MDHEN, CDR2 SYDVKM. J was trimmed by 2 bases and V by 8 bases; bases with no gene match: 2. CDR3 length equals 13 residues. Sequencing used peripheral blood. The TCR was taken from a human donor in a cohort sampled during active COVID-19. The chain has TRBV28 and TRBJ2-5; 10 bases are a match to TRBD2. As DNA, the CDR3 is TGTGCCAGCGGAGCGGGGGGGCAAGAGACCCAGTACTTC. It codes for CASGAGGQETQYF.